Shown below are 23 T cell receptor beta chains from a single sample sequenced in a study of blood T cell repertoires in COVID-19. Produced via immunoSEQ multiplex PCR; TCRdb's table is partial and in-frame only. The sample has 120,000 or so clones, about 79% seen once. Source material: peripheral blood. The origin of the receptors is a woman between 50 and 59 years old with acute or convalescent COVID-19.

The chain recombines TRBV20-1 with TRBJ2-1; no reliable D call. Trimming removed 3 bases at V and 0 bases at J, with 12 bases between. The germline CDR1 and CDR2 sequences are DFQATT and SNEGSKA (reference sequence). The CDR3 loop spans 15 amino acids. The DNA for the CDR3 is TGCAGTGCTAGTCCCTTAGAGAGCTCCTACAATGAGCAGTTCTTC. This encodes CSASPLESSYNEQFF.

The chain uses TRBV5-1 and TRBJ1-3; D might be TRBD1 (5 bases). The CDR3 totals 16 residues. Looked up from germline, CDR1 is SGHRS and CDR2 is YFSETQ. Trimming left V 2 bases short and J 3 bases short, with 15 bases between. CDR3 in amino acids: CASSLRQDTLGNTIYF. The DNA for the CDR3 is TGCGCCAGCAGCTTAAGGCAGGACACTCTTGGAAACACCATATATTTT.

The chain carries TRBV6-5 and TRBJ2-7; D is possibly TRBD1 (5 bases). The V gene's germline CDR1 is MNHEY and CDR2 SVGAGI. The length of the CDR3 is 13 residues. V was trimmed by 10 bases and J by 2 bases, leaving 15 bases between them. This CDR3 is CATGWPDTYEQYF. CDR3 DNA: TGTGCCACCGGTTGGCCGGACACCTACGAGCAGTACTTC.

The sample holds one count of this clone. Other DNA sequences from this sample encode an identical CDR3 as well. This rearrangement joins TRBV3-1 (or the pseudogene TRBV3-2) to TRBJ1-5; TRBD1 matches 9 bases. The CDR3 totals 15 residues. The V and J ends lost 1 base and 2 bases, in that order; junction bases with no gene match: 0. CDR1 and CDR2 (germline): LGHDT, YNNKEL (reference sequence). CDR3 protein: CASSQGTGGNQPQHF. DNA of the CDR3: TGTGCCAGCAGCCAAGGGACAGGGGGCAATCAGCCCCAGCATTTT.

This clone was detected ten times or more. CDR3 coding DNA: TGTGCCAGCAGAGACCGACAGGGAGCTTCACCCCTCCACTTT. The encoded protein is CASRDRQGASPLHF. The rearrangement joins TRBV6-5 to TRBJ1-6; 7 bases match TRBD1. This CDR3 is 14 amino acids long. The V segment lost 6 bases and the J segment 9 bases; nucleotides outside the gene matches: 8. Germline loops: CDR1 MNHEY, CDR2 SVGAGI.

J is TRBJ2-5 and V is TRBV29-1, with D possibly TRBD1 on 6 matching bases. Trimming stripped 6 bases from V and 1 base from J, with 9 bases between. Germline loops: CDR1 SQVTM, CDR2 ANQGSEA. This CDR3 comprises 12 residues. Written as DNA, the CDR3 is TGCAGCGTCACAGGGACCCAAGAGACCCAGTACTTC. The encoded protein is CSVTGTQETQYF.

The chain is built from TRBV6-5 and TRBJ1-4, with D tentatively TRBD1 (6 bases). Per germline, CDR1 MNHEY and CDR2 SVGAGI. This CDR3 region has 13 residues. Between the trimmed V and J ends, which lost 8 bases and 6 bases, there was a span of 13 bases. This chain's CDR3 is CASATGYYEKLFF. The CDR3 DNA sequence: TGTGCCAGCGCTACAGGGTATTATGAAAAACTGTTTTTT.

The chain has TRBV3-1 (or the pseudogene TRBV3-2) and TRBJ2-2, with 8 bases that match TRBD2. J was trimmed by 1 base and V by 4 bases; bases with no gene match: 17. The V gene's germline CDR1 is LGHDT and CDR2 YNNKEL (reference sequence). This CDR3 has 20 amino acids. The CDR3 protein is CASSRSLGTRRKGNTGELFF. CDR3 DNA: TGTGCCAGCAGCCGCTCCCTCGGGACTAGAAGGAAGGGGAACACCGGGGAGCTGTTTTTT.

The chain is built from TRBV19 and TRBJ2-3, with 7 nucleotides matching TRBD1. The V segment lost 4 bases and the J segment 2 bases; nucleotides outside the gene matches: 9. Per germline, CDR1 LNHDA and CDR2 SQIVND (reference sequence). The CDR3 runs to 16 residues. The CDR3 loop is CASSTEGQEITDTQYF. Here the CDR3 DNA reads TGTGCCAGTAGTACCGAAGGACAGGAGATCACAGATACGCAGTATTTT.

This rearrangement joins TRBV25-1 to TRBJ1-2; D may be TRBD1 (6 bases). The CDR3 runs 14 residues. CDR1 and CDR2 from the germline V gene are MGHDK and SYGVNS. V was shortened by 6 bases and J by 7 bases, with 18 bases between the two germline ends. The CDR3 here is CASRDSGSGVGYTF. CDR3 DNA sequence: TGTGCCAGCAGGGACTCGGGGTCAGGGGTTGGCTACACCTTC.

The V call is TRBV5-1, the J call TRBJ1-4; 8 nucleotides agree with TRBD1. The CDR3 consists of 15 residues. V trimming: 4 bases; J trimming: 5 bases; junction bases outside the gene matches: 7. CDR1 is SGHRS and CDR2 is YFSETQ in the germline V gene. The CDR3 is CASSKDRGGNEKLFF. The CDR3 nucleotides read TGCGCCAGCAGCAAAGACAGGGGCGGCAATGAAAAACTGTTTTTT.

This sequence joins TRBV3-1 (or the pseudogene TRBV3-2) and TRBJ1-2, with a possible D match to TRBD1 (6 bases). Trimming took 1 base from V and 4 from J, leaving 16 bases between them. Germline V lookup: CDR1 LGHDT, CDR2 YNNKEL (reference sequence). The CDR3 sequence is 16 residues long. CDR3 protein: CASSQGSGATGYGYTF. CDR3 coding DNA: TGTGCCAGCAGCCAAGGGTCAGGGGCGACAGGCTATGGCTACACCTTC.

V and J are TRBV2 and TRBJ1-4; 8 bases line up with TRBD1. The CDR3 runs 15 residues. The ends lost 6 bases at V and 8 bases at J; junction bases unmatched: 11. Germline CDR1 is SNHLY and CDR2 is FYNNEI. The CDR3 DNA sequence: TGTGCCAGCAGACGAAGGACAGGGCTGCGGGAAAAACTGTTTTTT. This sequence encodes CASRRRTGLREKLFF. The full variable domain, with the rest looked up from reference TRBV2 and TRBJ1-4, is EPEVTQTPSHQVTQMGQEVILRCVPISNHLYFYWYRQILGQKVEFLVSFYNNEISEKSEIFDDQFSVERPDGSNFTLKIRSTKLEDSAMYFCASRRRTGLREKLFFGSGTQLSVL.

The chain carries TRBV7-2 and TRBJ1-1; the match to TRBD1 covers 7 bases. This CDR3 spans 15 amino acids. The ends lost 1 base at V and 2 bases at J; junction bases unmatched: 4. The germline V gene has CDR1 SGHTA and CDR2 FQGNSA. Written as DNA, the CDR3 is TGTGCCAGCAGCTTAGTGGAGGGGGCCAACACTGAAGCTTTCTTT. This codes for CASSLVEGANTEAFF.

The chain links TRBV7-2 to TRBJ2-7; D not certain. The CDR3 length is 15 residues. Trimming removed 5 bases from V and 3 bases from J, with 17 bases in between. Germline CDR1 is SGHTA and CDR2 is FQGNSA. Written as DNA, the CDR3 is TGTGCCAGCAGCCCCTCGTTCGTTCAACTCTACGAGCAGTACTTC. It codes for CASSPSFVQLYEQYF.

The V call is TRBV24-1, the J call TRBJ1-1; D is unclear. Germline CDR1 and CDR2: KGHDR and SFDVKD. The CDR3 spans 15 residues. V lost 2 bases to trimming and J lost 3 bases, with 12 bases between them. CDR3 DNA: TGTGCCACCAGTGATTGGGGAGGGAGGGACACTGAAGCTTTCTTT. It specifies CATSDWGGRDTEAFF.

This chain joins TRBV28 and TRBJ2-1, with 10 positions matching TRBD2. Germline-derived CDR1 and CDR2 are MDHEN and SYDVKM. V dropped 4 bases and J dropped 4; count of bases not matched to a gene: 7. The CDR3 length is 16 residues. This chain's CDR3 is CASSSSPGLAYNEQFF. CDR3 DNA sequence: TGTGCCAGCAGTTCATCTCCGGGACTAGCGTACAATGAGCAGTTCTTC.

CDR3: CASSPAKGGGFPYGYTF. The CDR3 nucleotides are TGTGCCAGCAGCCCTGCAAAAGGGGGGGGTTTCCCCTATGGCTACACCTTC. The V gene is TRBV5-4, the J gene TRBJ1-2; TRBD1 might be the D (6 bases). Germline CDR1 reads SGHNT; CDR2 reads YYREEE (reference sequence). The CDR3 spans 17 residues. Trimming left V 4 bases short and J 4 bases short, with 23 bases between.

This clone was seen more than once but under ten times. The rearrangement uses TRBV6-5 and TRBJ1-2; 8 bases match TRBD1. This CDR3 contains 14 residues. The V and J ends lost 2 bases and 7 bases, in that order; junction bases with no gene match: 6. Germline V CDR1 and CDR2: MNHEY, SVGAGI. CDR3 sequence: CASSYATGVGGYTF. For the CDR3, the DNA is TGTGCCAGCAGTTACGCGACAGGGGTGGGTGGCTACACCTTC.

The rearrangement joins TRBV19 to TRBJ1-2; TRBD1 aligns across 8 bases. The V gene end was trimmed by 1 base and the J gene end by 4 bases; junction bases not matched to a gene: 5. Germline CDR1 LNHDA, CDR2 SQIVND (reference sequence). This CDR3 spans 15 amino acids. DNA of the CDR3: TGTGCCAGTAGTATAGGGGGGACAGGATTCTATGGCTACACCTTC. Encoded protein: CASSIGGTGFYGYTF. Together with reference TRBV19 and TRBJ1-2, the CDR3 gives the full variable domain: DGGITQSPKYLFRKEGQNVTLSCEQNLNHDAMYWYRQDPGQGLRLIYYSQIVNDFQKGDIAEGYSVSREKKESFPLTVTSAQKNPTAFYLCASSIGGTGFYGYTFGSGTRLTVV.

This clone occurred once. This sequence joins TRBV7-9 and TRBJ1-2; no reliable D call. This CDR3 spans 15 amino acids. V dropped 1 base and J dropped 2 bases, with 11 bases sitting between them. Germline V gene data show CDR1 as SEHNR and CDR2 as FQNEAQ (reference sequence). The CDR3 DNA follows: TGTGCCAGCAGCTTAGATTCAGACACAAACTATGGCTACACCTTC. This sequence encodes CASSLDSDTNYGYTF.

J is TRBJ2-5 and V is TRBV4-1, with 9 bases matching TRBD1. This CDR3 comprises 17 residues. V lost 1 base to trimming and J lost 5 bases; unmatched junction nucleotides: 11. Per the germline V gene, CDR1 is MGHRA and CDR2 is YSYEKL. The CDR3 bases are TGCGCCAGCAGCCAAGCTAGTCGGACAGGGGCCTGGGAGACCCAGTACTTC. Translating it yields CASSQASRTGAWETQYF.

The genes are TRBV10-2 and TRBJ1-4; TRBD1 is a possible D gene (5 bases). The CDR3 has 14 amino acids. V lost 2 bases and J 8 bases, leaving 12 bases between the germline ends. Germline CDR1 is WSHSY and CDR2 is SAAADI. CDR3 in DNA: TGCGCCAGCAGTGAGCAGGGTGCGGGGGAAAAACTGTTTTTT. It yields the protein CASSEQGAGEKLFF.